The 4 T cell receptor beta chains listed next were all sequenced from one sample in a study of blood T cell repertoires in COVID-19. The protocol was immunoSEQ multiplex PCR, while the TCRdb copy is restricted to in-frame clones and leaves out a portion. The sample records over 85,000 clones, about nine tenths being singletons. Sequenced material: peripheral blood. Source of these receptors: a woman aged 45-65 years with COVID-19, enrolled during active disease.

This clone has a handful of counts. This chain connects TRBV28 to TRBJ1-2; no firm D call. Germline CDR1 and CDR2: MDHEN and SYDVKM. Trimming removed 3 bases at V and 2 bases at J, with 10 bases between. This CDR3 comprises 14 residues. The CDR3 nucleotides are TGTGCCAGCAGTTTTCAGGCCGCCAACTATGGCTACACCTTC. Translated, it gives CASSFQAANYGYTF.

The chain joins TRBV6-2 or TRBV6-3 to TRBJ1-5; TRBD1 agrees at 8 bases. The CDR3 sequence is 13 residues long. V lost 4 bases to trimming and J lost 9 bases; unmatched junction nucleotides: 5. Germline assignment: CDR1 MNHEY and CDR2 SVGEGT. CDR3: CASSFGQGLPQHF. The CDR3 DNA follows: TGTGCCAGCAGTTTCGGACAGGGCCTGCCCCAGCATTTT.

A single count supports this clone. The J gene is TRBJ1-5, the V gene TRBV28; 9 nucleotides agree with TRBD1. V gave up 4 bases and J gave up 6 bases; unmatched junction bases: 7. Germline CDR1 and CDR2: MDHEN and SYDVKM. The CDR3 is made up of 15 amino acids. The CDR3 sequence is CASSSLGTGPQPQHF. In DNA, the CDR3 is TGTGCCAGCAGTTCCCTCGGGACAGGGCCTCAGCCCCAGCATTTT.

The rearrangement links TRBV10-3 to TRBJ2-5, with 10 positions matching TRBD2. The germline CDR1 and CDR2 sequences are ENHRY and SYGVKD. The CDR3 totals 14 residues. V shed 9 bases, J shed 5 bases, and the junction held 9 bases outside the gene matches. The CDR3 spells CAIGEAGGHETQYF. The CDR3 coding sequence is TGTGCCATAGGGGAAGCGGGGGGGCACGAGACCCAGTACTTC.